This T cell receptor (beta chain) was retrieved from a study of CD8+ T cells in alopecia areata (dated by TCRdb to the late 2010s). At the level of the whole study: The treated patients took part in an open-label pilot trial in which moderate-to-severe alopecia areata was treated with oral tofacitinib at 5 to 10 mg twice daily. RNA was extracted with the PAXgene miRNA kit for fixed scalp, the miRNeasy kit for PBMCs, and the RNeasy kit for mouse skin. High-throughput TCRbeta sequencing was used to examine T cell clonal expansion in alopecia areata in both the C3H/HeJ mouse model and human patients. Patients received tofacitinib for 6 to 18 months and were then followed off drug for 6 months to check for delayed response and recurrence. Biopsies were taken from tofacitinib-treated patients at baseline and at 4 and 24 weeks of treatment, and a later scalp biopsy was taken in several of the tofacitinib-treated patients. Amplification of TCRbeta CDR3 regions was done by immunoSEQ multiplex PCR using 35 Vbeta forward primers and 13 Jbeta reverse primers. Human TCRbeta sequencing covered scalp tissue and sorted CD4+ and CD8+ peripheral blood T cells from patchy and totalis/universalis alopecia areata patients and healthy controls. Scalp clonality was compared across normal scalp (n=4), patchy alopecia areata scalp (n=8), and alopecia totalis/universalis scalp (n=8). For the treated patients, the SALT score, which quantifies what percentage of scalp surface area is affected, served as the measure of disease severity. Study-level results and caveats: Many expanded lesional clones persisted in scalp and blood during tofacitinib treatment, which may partly explain relapse after stopping treatment. Tofacitinib significantly lowered scalp clonality and the number of expanded CD8+ clones among the top 100 scalp clones. Higher clonality and more expanded CD8+ clones were observed in lesional scalp than in normal scalp, particularly in alopecia totalis/universalis, a finding suggestive of antigenic drive. Shared TCR sequences between patients were less evident than in mice, which may be partly attributable to HLA diversity in the patient population. Unlike mouse skin, where gammadelta T cells dominate, normal human skin contains resident alphabeta T cells that get sequenced too, which complicates analysis of the scalp TCR repertoire. The treated cohort was small, with a single nonresponder, so links between baseline CD8+ expansion and response need larger studies.

A note on this clone: This receptor's antigen is unknown. Base qualities are missing; no much larger clone stands one base away.

V and J are truncated by 3 bases and 0 bases respectively, leaving an intervening sequence of 9 bases. Its CDR3 holds 14 amino acids, cysteine through phenylalanine. The kept DNA is CDR3 alone, 42 bases in frame from the first base. From the germline V gene, CDR1 is SGHRS and CDR2 is YFSETQ. Library method: the immunoSEQ multiplex PCR assay. To provide template for TCR sequencing, every sample had RNA extracted and reverse transcribed into cDNA. SuperScript III was used to make first-strand cDNA, primed with a 2:1 mix of oligo-dT and random hexamers. A synthetic immune receptor repertoire was used to assess amplification bias, and residual bias was removed computationally. The paper's processing steps were these. Raw reads were preprocessed to remove errors, and CDR3 was defined according to IMGT conventions as the region from the conserved cysteine to phenylalanine. Clonality was computed by normalizing Shannon entropy by log2 of the number of productive unique TCRs and subtracting the result from 1. Whether scalp clones were CD4 or CD8 was inferred by matching scalp TCRbeta sequences against CD4 and CD8 repertoires sorted from blood. TCRdb mirrors the immuneACCESS table, restricted to in-frame sequences. Some clones are absent from its copies; in checked studies, under half trace to an unresolved V gene, and the reason for the others is unknown. The DNA was the basis for D and trimming; V, J and clone size are from that table. Across this sample there are 150,000 to 200,000 clones, with about 60% seen only once. In total, the top ten clones hold 14% of the sample.

In light of the paper, this sample's time point label describes: around 24 weeks on oral tofacitinib. The sample's treatment or condition label is to be understood as: oral pan-JAK inhibitor, 5-10 mg twice daily. Lesional scalp punch biopsies and peripheral blood were collected from alopecia areata patients. After PBMCs were isolated by density centrifugation and stained for CD3, CD4 and CD8, a FACSAria was used to sort CD4+ and CD8+ T cells. The rearranged chain carries TRBV5-1 and TRBJ1-1; the D gene is unclear. The sequencing used CD4+ T cells sorted from blood, collected at week 24, from a patient treated with tofacitinib. The TCR comes from a human donor with alopecia areata. The CDR3 corresponds to CASSSTGVNTEAFF. DNA sequence: TGCGCCAGCAGCTCGACTGGGGTGAACACTGAAGCTTTCTTT. Joined to the reference TRBV5-1 and TRBJ1-1 proteins, this CDR3 gives the full variable domain: KAGVTQTPRYLIKTRGQQVTLSCSPISGHRSVSWYQQTPGQGLQFLFEYFSETQRNKGNFPGRFSGRQFSNSRSEMNVSTLELGDSALYLCASSSTGVNTEAFFGQGTRLTVV.